This record concerns one T cell receptor (beta chain) sequence. The target antigen is unknown. These data are taken from a study of cytomegalovirus exposure and HLA in healthy donors. Study-wide points: The majority of CMV-associated TCR beta chains were reported as apparently HLA-restricted in a later analysis.

PCR involved 60 Vbeta and 13 Jbeta primers. Produced via immunoSEQ multiplex PCR; TCRdb's table is partial and in-frame only. The sample gives about 140,000 clones, around 80% of which show up once; roughly 10% is in the top ten. The CDR3 sequence is 14 residues long. V gave up 1 base and J gave up 4 bases, with 10 bases separating them. Germline V CDR1 and CDR2: SGHNT, YYREEE (reference sequence). Sample: PBMCs. The chain joins TRBV5-4 to TRBJ2-3; D unclear. The receptor comes from a woman aged 60 to 75 in good health and CMV-seropositive. CDR3 region: CASSLRVPSDTQYF. CDR3 in DNA: TGTGCCAGCAGCTTGCGGGTACCGTCAGATACGCAGTATTTT. Using reference TRBV5-4 and TRBJ2-3 for the parts outside the CDR3, the full variable domain is ETGVTQSPTHLIKTRGQQVTLRCSSQSGHNTVSWYQQALGQGPQFIFQYYREEENGRGNFPPRFSGLQFPNYSSELNVNALELDDSALYLCASSLRVPSDTQYFGPGTRLTVL.